These 27 T cell receptor beta chains came from one sample sequenced in a study of blood T cell repertoires in COVID-19. Here immunoSEQ multiplex PCR was the method, and the copy in TCRdb shows in-frame clones only, minus some. In the table there are 200,000 to 250,000 clones, approximately 81% of which are singletons. The source material was peripheral blood. These receptors were collected from a man aged 35-49 years with acute or convalescent COVID-19.

The V and J genes are TRBV6-5 and TRBJ1-5; D perhaps matches TRBD1 (5 bases). Trimming removed 2 bases at V and 11 bases at J, with 10 bases between. This CDR3 is 12 amino acids long. Germline-derived CDR1 and CDR2 are MNHEY and SVGAGI. In nucleotides, the CDR3 is TGTGCCAGCAGTTACCTAGGCAGGGCCCAGCATTTT. As protein: CASSYLGRAQHF.

In this sample, this clone turned up once. The rearrangement joins TRBV2 to TRBJ2-5; D is possibly TRBD2 (5 bases). CDR1 and CDR2 from the germline V gene are SNHLY and FYNNEI. V lost 10 bases and J lost 3, with 15 bases in between. The CDR3 consists of 13 residues. This CDR3 reads CATQREPKETQYF. The CDR3, as DNA: TGTGCCACCCAGAGGGAACCCAAAGAGACCCAGTACTTC.

The chain is built from TRBV5-1 and TRBJ1-1, with 7 bases aligning to TRBD1. The CDR3 is 16 residues long. Germline V gene lookup returns CDR1 SGHRS and CDR2 YFSETQ. V lost 0 bases to trimming and J lost 1 base; unmatched junction nucleotides: 6. As DNA, the CDR3 is TGCGCCAGCAGCTTGGGCCTGGACAGGAAGAACACTGAAGCTTTCTTT. Translation gives CASSLGLDRKNTEAFF.

CDR3 residues: CASRGDRDYGYTF. The CDR3 coding sequence is TGTGCCAGCAGGGGCGACAGGGACTATGGCTACACCTTC. The rearrangement links TRBV5-4 to TRBJ1-2; 7 bases agree with TRBD1. After removal of 5 bases from V and 3 bases from J, the junction contained 4 bases not matched to a gene. The CDR3 covers 13 residues. Germline V gene sequence: CDR1 SGHNT, CDR2 YYREEE (reference sequence).

V is TRBV18 and J is TRBJ2-3, with TRBD2 identical over 10 bases. V was pared by 2 bases and J by 2 bases, with 7 bases of the junction left unmatched. The CDR3 length is 17 residues. CDR1 KGHSH and CDR2 LQKENI come from the germline V gene. The CDR3 loop is CASSPASGGRVTDTQYF. In DNA form, the CDR3 reads TGTGCCAGCTCACCAGCTAGCGGGGGCCGGGTCACAGATACGCAGTATTTT. Filled out from reference TRBV18 and TRBJ2-3, the complete variable domain reads NAGVMQNPRHLVRRRGQEARLRCSPMKGHSHVYWYRQLPEEGLKFMVYLQKENIIDESGMPKERFSAEFPKEGPSILRIQQVVRGDSAAYFCASSPASGGRVTDTQYFGPGTRLTVL.

V is TRBV6-2 or TRBV6-3 and J is TRBJ2-7, with D perhaps matching TRBD1 (6 bases). The germline V and J ends were trimmed by 6 bases and 4 bases, with 10 bases remaining between them. Germline lookup yields CDR1 MNHEY and CDR2 SVGEGT. The CDR3 covers 12 residues. The CDR3 DNA reads TGTGCCAGCAGCAGGACAGATTACGAGCAGTACTTC. Amino acids: CASSRTDYEQYF.

The chain carries TRBV2 and TRBJ2-7, with a possible D match to TRBD2 (5 bases). The CDR3 is 13 amino acids. Germline CDR1 and CDR2: SNHLY and FYNNEI. Trimming stripped 6 bases from V and 3 bases from J, with 12 bases between. CDR3: CASSGVSIYEQYF. The CDR3, as DNA: TGTGCCAGCAGCGGGGTATCGATCTACGAGCAGTACTTC. Full variable domain (missing parts from reference TRBV2 and TRBJ2-7): EPEVTQTPSHQVTQMGQEVILRCVPISNHLYFYWYRQILGQKVEFLVSFYNNEISEKSEIFDDQFSVERPDGSNFTLKIRSTKLEDSAMYFCASSGVSIYEQYFGPGTRLTVT.

This clone was detected once. This chain links TRBV2 with TRBJ2-3; 8 nucleotides line up with TRBD1. Trimming took 4 bases from V and 11 from J; bases not matched to a gene: 5. Germline CDR1 is SNHLY and CDR2 is FYNNEI. The CDR3 runs to 12 residues. CDR3 region: CASSADRARQYF. Here the CDR3 DNA reads TGTGCCAGCAGTGCGGACAGGGCCAGGCAGTATTTT.

The V call is TRBV3-1 (or the pseudogene TRBV3-2), the J call TRBJ1-3; 9 bases agree with TRBD1. CDR3 length equals 18 residues. The V segment lost 4 bases and the J segment 1 base; nucleotides outside the gene matches: 11. The germline V gene encodes CDR1 LGHDT and CDR2 YNNKEL (reference sequence). DNA of the CDR3: TGTGCCAGCAGCCCCGTCCCGGGACAGGGACAATCTGGAAACACCATATATTTT. Amino acids: CASSPVPGQGQSGNTIYF.

This chain links TRBV30 with TRBJ2-2; D perhaps matches TRBD2 (5 bases). V was cut by 0 bases and J by 7 bases, with 9 bases left in between. Germline V gene data show CDR1 as GTSNPN and CDR2 as SVGIG (reference sequence). This CDR3 contains 13 residues. The CDR3 nucleotides read TGTGCCTGGAGTGTCCTCGGACTCGGGGAGCTGTTTTTT. Its translation: CAWSVLGLGELFF.

There are a few counts of this clone. The CDR3 reads CASSQDSRGRKTEAFF. For the CDR3, the DNA is TGTGCCAGCAGCCAAGATAGCAGGGGGCGAAAGACTGAAGCTTTCTTT. The V and J genes are TRBV4-2 and TRBJ1-1; 8 bases match TRBD1. After removal of 0 bases from V and 5 bases from J, the junction contained 8 bases not matched to a gene. The CDR3 length is 16 residues. The germline CDR1 and CDR2 sequences are LGHNA and YNFKEQ.

V usage is TRBV2 and J usage is TRBJ1-1; no definite D call. Trimming stripped 9 bases from V and 6 bases from J, with 14 bases between. CDR3 size: 12 residues. The germline CDR1 and CDR2 sequences are SNHLY and FYNNEI. CDR3 DNA: TGTGCCAGGAGCCCTGCGGTCTCTGAAGCTTTCTTT. Protein sequence: CARSPAVSEAFF.

V is TRBV19 and J is TRBJ2-2; 8 nucleotides align to TRBD2. The V gene's germline CDR1 is LNHDA and CDR2 SQIVND (reference sequence). The J segment lost 0 bases and the V segment lost 4 bases, leaving 10 bases of the junction unmatched. The CDR3 consists of 18 residues. CDR3 loop: CASSTKLAGDANTGELFF. The CDR3 bases are TGTGCCAGTAGTACCAAGCTAGCGGGTGATGCGAACACCGGGGAGCTGTTTTTT.

The CDR3 sequence is CAISEEDNQPQHF. CDR3 DNA: TGTGCCATCAGTGAGGAGGACAATCAGCCCCAGCATTTT. The gene calls are TRBV10-3 and TRBJ1-5; D unresolved. V was shortened by 2 bases and J by 3 bases, with 5 bases between the two germline ends. This CDR3 contains 13 residues. Germline CDR1 and CDR2: ENHRY and SYGVKD.

The chain combines TRBV28 with TRBJ1-1; D not resolved. This CDR3 is 13 amino acids long. The germline V and J ends were trimmed by 6 bases and 0 bases, with 8 bases remaining between them. Germline V CDR1 and CDR2: MDHEN, SYDVKM. CDR3 protein: CASRADMNTEAFF. CDR3 sequence (DNA): TGTGCCAGCAGGGCGGATATGAACACTGAAGCTTTCTTT.

The CDR3 DNA follows: TGTGCCAGCACCAGGATGACAGGGACTAACTATGGCTACACCTTC. This translates into CASTRMTGTNYGYTF. The V gene is TRBV9, the J gene TRBJ1-2; 7 nucleotides align to TRBD1. Trimming took 6 bases from V and 0 from J; bases not matched to a gene: 8. The V gene's germline CDR1 is SGDLS and CDR2 YYNGEE. This CDR3 contains 15 residues.

The V gene is TRBV7-9, the J gene TRBJ2-7; 7 bases match TRBD1. The V gene end was trimmed by 1 base and the J gene end by 6 bases; junction bases not matched to a gene: 3. The CDR3 sequence is 13 residues long. Per the germline V gene, CDR1 is SEHNR and CDR2 is FQNEAQ (reference sequence). CDR3 in amino acids: CASSLETGAEQYF. The CDR3 DNA sequence: TGTGCCAGCAGCTTAGAAACAGGGGCCGAGCAGTACTTC.

The chain's CDR3 is CASSQRLSGGVNEQFF. For the CDR3, the DNA is TGTGCCAGCAGCCAACGACTTAGCGGGGGGGTCAATGAGCAGTTCTTC. The chain is built from TRBV4-2 and TRBJ2-1; 11 bases match TRBD2. This CDR3 spans 16 amino acids. The germline V gene encodes CDR1 LGHNA and CDR2 YNFKEQ. The V and J ends lost 2 bases and 6 bases, in that order; junction bases with no gene match: 6.

V and J are TRBV10-1 and TRBJ2-7; TRBD1 aligns across 9 bases. V was pared by 4 bases and J by 5 bases, with 9 bases of the junction left unmatched. This CDR3 has 15 amino acids. Germline CDR1 WNHNN, CDR2 SYGVQD (reference sequence). CDR3: CASSGTGTGFHEQYF. CDR3 DNA: TGCGCCAGCAGTGGGACCGGGACAGGGTTCCACGAGCAGTACTTC.

The V call is TRBV3-1 (or the pseudogene TRBV3-2), the J call TRBJ2-1; the D is unclear. The CDR3 sequence is 12 residues long. Trimming stripped 2 bases from V and 4 bases from J, with 3 bases between. In germline, CDR1 is LGHDT, CDR2 YNNKEL (reference sequence). The CDR3 protein is CASSQSYNEQFF. CDR3 nucleotide sequence: TGTGCCAGCAGCCAATCTTACAATGAGCAGTTCTTC.

The chain links TRBV27 to TRBJ1-1; D remains ambiguous. V lost 3 bases, J lost 5 bases, and 19 bases lay in between. The CDR3 has 16 amino acids. Per germline, CDR1 MNHEY and CDR2 SMNVEV (reference sequence). The CDR3 protein is CASSFRYHPAPTEAFF. CDR3 nucleotide sequence: TGTGCCAGCAGTTTCAGATATCACCCCGCCCCAACTGAAGCTTTCTTT.

The chain has TRBV2 and TRBJ1-3; possibly TRBD1 for D (6 bases). CDR3 length equals 15 residues. Trimming took 6 bases from V and 1 from J, leaving 13 bases between them. Germline-derived CDR1 and CDR2 are SNHLY and FYNNEI. This CDR3 reads CASREQGSSGNTIYF. DNA for the CDR3: TGTGCCAGCAGAGAACAGGGTTCGTCTGGAAACACCATATATTTT.

The V call is TRBV30, the J call TRBJ1-4; perhaps TRBD1 as D (5 bases). V lost 4 bases and J 8 bases, leaving 17 bases between the germline ends. The CDR3 is 14 residues long. CDR1 and CDR2 from the germline V gene are GTSNPN and SVGIG (reference sequence). The CDR3 DNA follows: TGTGCCTGGACCGTCGGGGGGGTCGGAGAAAAACTGTTTTTT. Translating it yields CAWTVGGVGEKLFF.

J is TRBJ1-3 and V is TRBV5-1; 7 bases are a match to TRBD1. The V gene's germline CDR1 is SGHRS and CDR2 YFSETQ. The CDR3 spans 16 residues. J was trimmed by 7 bases and V by 0 bases; bases with no gene match: 10. The CDR3 sequence: CASSLAFPTGANTIYF. The CDR3 DNA is TGCGCCAGCAGCTTGGCCTTTCCTACAGGGGCCAACACCATATATTTT. Based on the CDR3 plus reference TRBV5-1 and TRBJ1-3, the full variable domain is KAGVTQTPRYLIKTRGQQVTLSCSPISGHRSVSWYQQTPGQGLQFLFEYFSETQRNKGNFPGRFSGRQFSNSRSEMNVSTLELGDSALYLCASSLAFPTGANTIYFGEGSWLTVV.

This chain connects TRBV27 to TRBJ2-3, with D perhaps TRBD1 (6 bases). The CDR3 contains 16 residues. V was trimmed by 0 bases and J by 5 bases, leaving 15 bases between them. CDR1 is MNHEY and CDR2 is SMNVEV in the germline V gene (reference sequence). Written as DNA, the CDR3 is TGTGCCAGCAGTTTATCCGGACAGAGCCGGGGAGATACGCAGTATTTT. Its protein is CASSLSGQSRGDTQYF.

This chain uses TRBV7-6 with TRBJ1-3; tentatively, D is TRBD1 (5 bases). Germline V gene data show CDR1 as SGHVS and CDR2 as FNYEAQ. Trimming stripped 2 bases from V and 0 bases from J, with 17 bases between. The CDR3 is 18 residues long. The chain's CDR3 is CASSLQGIGGDSGNTIYF. The CDR3 nucleotides read TGTGCCAGCAGCTTACAGGGAATAGGTGGGGACTCTGGAAACACCATATATTTT.

This chain joins TRBV9 and TRBJ2-3, with D possibly matching TRBD2 (6 bases). The germline V gene encodes CDR1 SGDLS and CDR2 YYNGEE. Between the trimmed V and J ends, which lost 0 bases and 1 base, there was a span of 9 bases. The CDR3 totals 15 residues. Here the CDR3 reads CASSVATGGTDTQYF. The CDR3 DNA is TGTGCCAGCAGCGTAGCTACGGGGGGCACAGATACGCAGTATTTT. Variable domain in full (rest from reference TRBV9 and TRBJ2-3): DSGVTQTPKHLITATGQRVTLRCSPRSGDLSVYWYQQSLDQGLQFLIQYYNGEERAKGNILERFSAQQFPDLHSELNLSSLELGDSALYFCASSVATGGTDTQYFGPGTRLTVL.